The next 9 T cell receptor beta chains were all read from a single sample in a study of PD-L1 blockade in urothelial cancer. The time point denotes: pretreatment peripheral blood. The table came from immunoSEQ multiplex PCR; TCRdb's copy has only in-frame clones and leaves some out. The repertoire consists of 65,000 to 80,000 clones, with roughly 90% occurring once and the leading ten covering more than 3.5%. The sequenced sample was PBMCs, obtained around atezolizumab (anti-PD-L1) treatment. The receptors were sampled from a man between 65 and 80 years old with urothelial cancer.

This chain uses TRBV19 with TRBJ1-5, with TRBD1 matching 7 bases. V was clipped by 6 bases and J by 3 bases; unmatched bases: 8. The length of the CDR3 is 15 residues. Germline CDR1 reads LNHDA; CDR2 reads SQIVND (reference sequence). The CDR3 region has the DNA TGTGCCAGTAGGCCCACAGGGGCTATCAATCAGCCCCAGCATTTT. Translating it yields CASRPTGAINQPQHF.

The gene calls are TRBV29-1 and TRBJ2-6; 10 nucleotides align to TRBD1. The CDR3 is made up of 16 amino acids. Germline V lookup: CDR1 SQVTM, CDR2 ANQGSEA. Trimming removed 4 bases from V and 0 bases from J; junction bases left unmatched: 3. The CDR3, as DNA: TGCAGCGTTGGGGGACAGGGGAACTCTGGGGCCAACGTCCTGACTTTC. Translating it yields CSVGGQGNSGANVLTF.

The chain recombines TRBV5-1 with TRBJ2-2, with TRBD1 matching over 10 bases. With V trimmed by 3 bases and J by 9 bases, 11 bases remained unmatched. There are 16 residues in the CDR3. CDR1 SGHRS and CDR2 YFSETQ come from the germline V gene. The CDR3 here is CASSSSWDRGFRELFF. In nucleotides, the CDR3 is TGCGCCAGCAGCTCTTCCTGGGACAGGGGTTTCCGGGAGCTGTTTTTT.

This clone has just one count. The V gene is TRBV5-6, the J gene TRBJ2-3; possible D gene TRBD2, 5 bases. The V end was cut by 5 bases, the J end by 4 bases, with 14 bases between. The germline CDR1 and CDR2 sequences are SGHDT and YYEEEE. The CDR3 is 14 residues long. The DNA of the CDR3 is TGTGCCAGCAGGGGGTGGGCGGGCGCAGATACGCAGTATTTT. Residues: CASRGWAGADTQYF.

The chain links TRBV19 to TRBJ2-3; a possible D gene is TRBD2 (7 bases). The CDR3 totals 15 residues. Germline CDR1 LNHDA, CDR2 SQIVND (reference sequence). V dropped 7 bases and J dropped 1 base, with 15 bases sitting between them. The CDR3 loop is CASKTWGGRTDTQYF. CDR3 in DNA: TGTGCCAGTAAAACTTGGGGGGGGCGCACAGATACGCAGTATTTT.

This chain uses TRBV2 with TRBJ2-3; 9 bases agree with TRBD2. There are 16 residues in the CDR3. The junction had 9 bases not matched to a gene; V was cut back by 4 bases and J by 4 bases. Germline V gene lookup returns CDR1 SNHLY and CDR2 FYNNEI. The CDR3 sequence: CASSVAGGPVADTQYF. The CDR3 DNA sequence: TGTGCCAGCAGTGTGGCGGGAGGGCCGGTTGCAGATACGCAGTATTTT.

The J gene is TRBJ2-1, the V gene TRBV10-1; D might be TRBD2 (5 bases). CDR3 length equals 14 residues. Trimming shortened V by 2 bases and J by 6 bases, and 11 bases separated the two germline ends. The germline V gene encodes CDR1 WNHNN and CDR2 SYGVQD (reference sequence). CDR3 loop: CASSEPEGINEQFF. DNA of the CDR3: TGCGCCAGCAGTGAGCCTGAGGGCATCAATGAGCAGTTCTTC.

The CDR3 spells CASSILPGQGNTEAFF. DNA for the CDR3: TGTGCCAGTAGTATACTTCCTGGACAGGGGAACACTGAAGCTTTCTTT. The chain employs TRBV19 and TRBJ1-1; TRBD1 matches at 8 bases. This CDR3 contains 16 residues. CDR1 is LNHDA, CDR2 SQIVND, per germline (reference sequence). Trimming took 2 bases from V and 1 from J; bases not matched to a gene: 6.

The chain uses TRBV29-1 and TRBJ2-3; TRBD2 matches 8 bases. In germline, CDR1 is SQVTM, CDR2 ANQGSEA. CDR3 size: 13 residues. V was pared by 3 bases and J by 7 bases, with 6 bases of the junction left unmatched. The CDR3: CSVDGAGGYTQYF. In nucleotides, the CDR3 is TGCAGCGTTGATGGGGCGGGGGGATATACGCAGTATTTT.